This T cell receptor beta chain was observed in a study of OX40 agonist ivuxolimab in advanced cancers. Study-wide findings and caveats: Not determined was the antigen specificity of the expanded peripheral T cells.

With 2 bases removed from V and 4 bases from J, the gap between germline ends came to 9 bases. The CDR3 loop spans 13 amino acids. Germline CDR1 reads SGHDT; CDR2 reads YYEEEE. On this clone: The target antigen is unknown.

Sequencing was performed with immunoSEQ multiplex PCR; in TCRdb, only in-frame clones are kept and a portion is missing. Of around 55,000 clones in the sample, 75% to 90% are singletons; the top ten hold approximately 12%. This chain connects TRBV5-6 to TRBJ1-2, with TRBD1 as a possible D gene (5 bases). This receptor was obtained from an adult with an advanced solid tumor such as melanoma, head and neck, liver or kidney cancer. Sample: CD4+ or CD8+ T cells sorted from blood, taken in a trial of the OX40 agonist ivuxolimab. The CDR3 DNA reads TGTGCCAGCAGCTTAGGGGACCCCTATGGCTACACCTTC. Encoded protein: CASSLGDPYGYTF.